This paragraph reports one T cell receptor (beta chain). The data originate from a study of T cells in Graves' hyperthyroidism and ophthalmopathy. Researchers amplified the TCR beta CDR3 regions from RNA transcripts. First-round RT-PCR targeting the TCR CDR3 was performed with the HTBI primer set. TCRdb re-analysed the multiplex PCR reads in MiXCR, keeping a single row per CDR3 protein. The sample gives about 400,000 distinct CDR3 sequences, about 12% of which show up once; roughly 9.2% is in the top ten. V gave up 5 bases and J gave up 5 bases, with 26 bases separating them. The CDR3 contains 17 residues. CDR1 SGHDT and CDR2 YYEEEE come from the germline V gene.

The sequence came from a woman between 18 and 29 years old with Graves' hyperthyroidism. V and J are TRBV5-6 and TRBJ2-7, with a weak D call TRBD2 (6 bases). Sequencing was carried out using blood. CDR3: CASRQLAPPGDGNEQYF. The CDR3, as DNA: TGTGCCAGCAGGCAATTAGCCCCTCCGGGAGACGGCAACGAGCAGTACTTC.